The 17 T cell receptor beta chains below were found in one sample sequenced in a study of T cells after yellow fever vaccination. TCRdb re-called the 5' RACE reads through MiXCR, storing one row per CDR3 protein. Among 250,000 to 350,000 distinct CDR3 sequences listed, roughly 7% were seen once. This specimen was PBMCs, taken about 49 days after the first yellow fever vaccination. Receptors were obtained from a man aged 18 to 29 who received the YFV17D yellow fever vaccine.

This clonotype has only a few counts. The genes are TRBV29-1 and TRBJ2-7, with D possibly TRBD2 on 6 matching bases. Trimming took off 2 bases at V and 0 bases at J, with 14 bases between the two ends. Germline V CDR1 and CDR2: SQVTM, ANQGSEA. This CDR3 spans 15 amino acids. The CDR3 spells CSVELAGYTSYEQYF. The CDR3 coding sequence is TGCAGCGTTGAATTGGCGGGATACACCTCCTACGAGCAGTACTTC.

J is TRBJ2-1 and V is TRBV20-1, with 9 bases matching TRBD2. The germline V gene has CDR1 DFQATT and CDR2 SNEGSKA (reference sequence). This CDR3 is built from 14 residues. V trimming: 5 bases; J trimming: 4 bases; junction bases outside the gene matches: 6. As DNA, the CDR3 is TGCAGTGCTTCCAAGCGGGGGGTATACAATGAGCAGTTCTTC. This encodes CSASKRGVYNEQFF.

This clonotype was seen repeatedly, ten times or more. CDR3 residues: CASSFIQGILRETQYF. The CDR3 DNA is TGTGCCAGCAGCTTCATCCAGGGAATCTTGCGAGAGACCCAGTACTTC. The V gene is TRBV7-9, the J gene TRBJ2-5, with a possible D match to TRBD1 (5 bases). Germline V gene data show CDR1 as SEHNR and CDR2 as FQNEAQ (reference sequence). With 3 bases removed from V and 4 bases from J, the gap between germline ends came to 18 bases. This CDR3 spans 16 amino acids.

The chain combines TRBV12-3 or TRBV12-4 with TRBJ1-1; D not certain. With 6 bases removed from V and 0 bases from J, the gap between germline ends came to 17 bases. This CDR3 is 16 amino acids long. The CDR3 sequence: CASSLFRGSLNTEAFF. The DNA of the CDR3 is TGTGCCAGCAGCTTGTTCCGGGGATCTTTGAACACTGAAGCTTTCTTT.

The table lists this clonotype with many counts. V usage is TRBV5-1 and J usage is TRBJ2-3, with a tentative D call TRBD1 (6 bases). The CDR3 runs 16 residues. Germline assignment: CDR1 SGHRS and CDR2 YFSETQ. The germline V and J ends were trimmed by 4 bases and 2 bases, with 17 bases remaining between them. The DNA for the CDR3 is TGCGCCAGCAGCCTATTAAGGGGGTCAAACACAGATACGCAGTATTTT. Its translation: CASSLLRGSNTDTQYF.

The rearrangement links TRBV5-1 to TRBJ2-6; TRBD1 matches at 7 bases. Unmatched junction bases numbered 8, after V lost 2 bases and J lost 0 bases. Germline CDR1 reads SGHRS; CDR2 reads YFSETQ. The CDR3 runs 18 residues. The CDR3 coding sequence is TGCGCCAGCAGCTTACAGGGGTCCCTCTTCTCTGGGGCCAACGTCCTGACTTTC. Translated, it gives CASSLQGSLFSGANVLTF. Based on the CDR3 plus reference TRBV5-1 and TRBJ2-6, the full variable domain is KAGVTQTPRYLIKTRGQQVTLSCSPISGHRSVSWYQQTPGQGLQFLFEYFSETQRNKGNFPGRFSGRQFSNSRSEMNVSTLELGDSALYLCASSLQGSLFSGANVLTFGAGSRLTVL.

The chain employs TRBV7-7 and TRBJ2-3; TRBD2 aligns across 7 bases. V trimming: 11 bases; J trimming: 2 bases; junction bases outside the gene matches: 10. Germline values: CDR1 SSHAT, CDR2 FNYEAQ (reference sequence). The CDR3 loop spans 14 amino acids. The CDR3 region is CAPWGGYPTDTQYF. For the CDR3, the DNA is TGTGCCCCATGGGGGGGATATCCCACAGATACGCAGTATTTT.

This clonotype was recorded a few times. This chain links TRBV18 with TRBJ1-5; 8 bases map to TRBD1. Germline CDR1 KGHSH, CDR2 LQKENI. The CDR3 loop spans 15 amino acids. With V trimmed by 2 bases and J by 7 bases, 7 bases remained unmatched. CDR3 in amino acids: CASSPGQGAGQPQHF. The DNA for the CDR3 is TGTGCCAGCTCACCAGGGCAGGGGGCTGGACAGCCCCAGCATTTT.

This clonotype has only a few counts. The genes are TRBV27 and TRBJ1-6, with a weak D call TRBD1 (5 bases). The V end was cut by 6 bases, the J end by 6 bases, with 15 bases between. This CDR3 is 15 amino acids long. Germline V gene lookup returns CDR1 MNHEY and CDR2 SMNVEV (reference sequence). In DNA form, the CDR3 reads TGTGCCAGCAGAACATGGGGGTTGCCTAATTCACCCCTCCACTTT. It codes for CASRTWGLPNSPLHF.

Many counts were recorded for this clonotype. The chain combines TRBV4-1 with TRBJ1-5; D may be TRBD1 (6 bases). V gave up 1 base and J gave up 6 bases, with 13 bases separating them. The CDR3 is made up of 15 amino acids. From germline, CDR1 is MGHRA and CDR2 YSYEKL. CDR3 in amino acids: CASSQGPGEAQPQHF. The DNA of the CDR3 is TGCGCCAGCAGCCAAGGACCAGGGGAGGCTCAGCCCCAGCATTTT.

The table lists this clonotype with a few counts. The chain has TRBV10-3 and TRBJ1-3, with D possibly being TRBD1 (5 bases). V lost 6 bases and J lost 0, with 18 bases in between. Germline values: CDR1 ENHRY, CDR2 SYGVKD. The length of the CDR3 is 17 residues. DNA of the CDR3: TGTGCCATCAGCCCCCGGGGCAGGTTGGCCTCTGGAAACACCATATATTTT. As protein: CAISPRGRLASGNTIYF.

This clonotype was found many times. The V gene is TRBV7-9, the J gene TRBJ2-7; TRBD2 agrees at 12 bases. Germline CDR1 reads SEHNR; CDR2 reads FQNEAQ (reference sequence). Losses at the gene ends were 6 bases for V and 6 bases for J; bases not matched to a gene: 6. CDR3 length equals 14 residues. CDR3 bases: TGTGCCAGCAGTCCTCCGGGACTAGCGGGCGAGCAGTACGTC. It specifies CASSPPGLAGEQYV.

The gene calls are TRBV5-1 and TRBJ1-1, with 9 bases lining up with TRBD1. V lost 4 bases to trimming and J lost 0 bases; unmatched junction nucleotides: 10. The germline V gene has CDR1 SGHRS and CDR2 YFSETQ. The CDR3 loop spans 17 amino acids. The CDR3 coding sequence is TGCGCCAGCAGCCCCCGGGACAGGGCCAACTTGAACACTGAAGCTTTCTTT. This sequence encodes CASSPRDRANLNTEAFF. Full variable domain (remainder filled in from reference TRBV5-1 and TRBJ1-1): KAGVTQTPRYLIKTRGQQVTLSCSPISGHRSVSWYQQTPGQGLQFLFEYFSETQRNKGNFPGRFSGRQFSNSRSEMNVSTLELGDSALYLCASSPRDRANLNTEAFFGQGTRLTVV.

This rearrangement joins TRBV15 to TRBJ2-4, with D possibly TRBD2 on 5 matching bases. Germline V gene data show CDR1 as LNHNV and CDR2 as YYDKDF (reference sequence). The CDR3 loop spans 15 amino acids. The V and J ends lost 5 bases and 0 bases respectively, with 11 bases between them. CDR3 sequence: CATSSRALAKNIQYF. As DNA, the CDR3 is TGTGCCACCAGCTCGCGGGCACTAGCCAAAAACATTCAGTACTTC.

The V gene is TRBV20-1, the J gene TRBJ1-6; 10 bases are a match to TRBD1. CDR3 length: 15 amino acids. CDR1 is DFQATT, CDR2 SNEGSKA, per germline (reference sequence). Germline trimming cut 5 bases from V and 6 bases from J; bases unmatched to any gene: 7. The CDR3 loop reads CSAPAGTGVNSPLHF. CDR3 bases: TGCAGTGCTCCGGCGGGGACAGGGGTTAATTCACCCCTCCACTTT.

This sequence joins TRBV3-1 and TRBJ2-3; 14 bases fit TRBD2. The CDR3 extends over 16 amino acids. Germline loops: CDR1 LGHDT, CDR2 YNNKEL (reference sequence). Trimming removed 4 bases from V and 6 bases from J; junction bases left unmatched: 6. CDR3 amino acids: CASSPSGLAGDDTQYF. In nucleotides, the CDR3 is TGTGCCAGCAGCCCTTCGGGACTAGCGGGGGATGATACGCAGTATTTT.

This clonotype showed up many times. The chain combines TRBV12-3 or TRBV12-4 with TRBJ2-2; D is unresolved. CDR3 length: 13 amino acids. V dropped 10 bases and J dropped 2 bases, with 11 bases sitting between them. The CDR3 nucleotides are TGTGCCACCCGGCTACACAACACCGGGGAGCTGTTTTTT. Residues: CATRLHNTGELFF.